The rows below give T cell receptor beta chains drawn from one sample of a study of shared clonotypes between healthy human individuals. Clones were read by immunoSEQ multiplex PCR, and TCRdb kept only the in-frame ones, dropping some. The sample gives roughly 2,300,000 clones, 85% to 95% of which show up once; more than 0.35% is in the top ten. The specimen was naive CD4+ T cells from PBMCs. All receptors derive from a man younger than 35 in good health. Some clones in this sample may be carry-over from other donors' samples. Each CDR3 is given with its conserved first and last residue. The D gene is left open where the match is weak. Clone size, where shown, is once, few, many, or a class for clones that have expanded.

cdr3_aa cdr3_nt d_call j_call clone_size v_call
CASSLGAGGFYEQYF TGTGCCAGCAGCTTAGGGGCGGGAGGGTTTTACGAGCAGTACTTC TRBD2 TRBJ2-7 NA TRBV7-3
CASSLLQRETERAKGYEQYF TGTGCCAGCAGTTTACTCCAGCGGGAGACAGAACGAGCGAAGGGCTACGAGCAGTACTTC TRBD2 TRBJ2-7 NA TRBV28
CASSLGLSGNTIYF TGTGCCAGCAGCTTAGGACTCTCTGGAAACACCATATATTTT NA TRBJ1-3 few TRBV7-9
CASSPNEGRRYF TGTGCCAGCAGCCCGAATGAAGGCCGGCGGTACTTC NA TRBJ2-5 NA TRBV6-1
CAIRGDLNTEAFF TGTGCCATCCGGGGGGATCTGAACACTGAAGCTTTCTTT NA TRBJ1-1 NA TRBV10-3
CASKRTGKNNQPQHF TGTGCCAGCAAAAGGACAGGGAAAAACAATCAGCCCCAGCATTTT TRBD1 TRBJ1-5 NA TRBV6-5
CAIMRGGNQETQYF TGTGCCATCATGAGGGGCGGGAACCAAGAGACCCAGTACTTC NA TRBJ2-5 NA TRBV10-3
CASSENQRTDTQYF TGTGCCAGCAGTGAAAACCAGCGGACAGATACGCAGTATTTT NA TRBJ2-3 NA TRBV25-1
CASSQGSDGYTF TGCGCCAGCAGCCAGGGGTCGGATGGCTACACCTTC NA TRBJ1-2 NA TRBV5-1
CASTLWAGSSYNEQFF TGCGCCAGTACCCTTTGGGCGGGGAGCTCCTACAATGAGCAGTTCTTC NA TRBJ2-1 once TRBV5-1
CASSAVGTNKAGELFF TGTGCCAGCAGCGCAGTCGGGACTAATAAAGCCGGGGAGCTGTTTTTT TRBD2 TRBJ2-2 NA TRBV28
CASSEFAGVLETQYF TGTGCCAGCAGTGAATTTGCGGGAGTTTTGGAGACCCAGTACTTC TRBD2 TRBJ2-5 NA TRBV25-1
CASSLGQGGSPLHF TGCGCCAGCAGCTTGGGCCAGGGTGGATCACCCCTCCACTTT NA TRBJ1-6 NA TRBV5-1
CASKQAGDSPLHF TGTGCCAGCAAACAGGCTGGCGATTCACCCCTCCACTTT NA TRBJ1-6 NA TRBV25-1
CASSLGGREKLFF TGTGCCAGCAGCTTAGGTGGTAGGGAAAAACTGTTTTTT NA TRBJ1-4 NA TRBV7-8
CASSSGRLFDEQYF TGTGCCAGTAGTTCGGGGAGGTTGTTCGACGAGCAGTACTTC NA TRBJ2-7 NA TRBV19
CAWSVGVGGELFF TGTGCCTGGAGTGTAGGTGTTGGCGGGGAGCTGTTTTTT NA TRBJ2-2 NA TRBV30
CSVEEREAKETQYF TGCAGCGTTGAAGAACGGGAGGCCAAAGAGACCCAGTACTTC TRBD2 TRBJ2-5 NA TRBV29-1
CASSSTGTPLYEQYF TGTGCCAGTAGTTCAACCGGGACACCCCTCTACGAGCAGTACTTC NA TRBJ2-7 NA TRBV19